The source of this T cell receptor beta chain is a study of blood T cell repertoires in COVID-19 (TCRdb year 2020). With regard to the full study: Samples from collaborators originated in the United States, Italy and Spain and spanned both the acute and convalescent phases of COVID-19. The prospective study material was composed of cDNA or gDNA derived from T cells, B-cell-depleted T cells, or PBMCs. Subjects who had been exposed to COVID-19, were actively infected with it, or had recovered from it provided the deeply sampled blood TCRbeta repertoires that made up the dataset. The repertoires were released in a freely available public database meant as a resource for research on the immune response to SARS-CoV-2. The samples were drawn from the first 160 participants of the ongoing ImmuneRACE study and from more than 1,000 subjects provided by 6 global collaborators. A de-identified subject ID, COVID-19 status, age in years and sex were almost always included in the sample metadata. Where HLA class I and class II types were available, the types were taken from metadata supplied by the sample provider, not from assay-based typing.

V is reduced by 0 bases and J by 3 bases, leaving a spacing of 9 bases between them. The cysteine opens and the phenylalanine closes a CDR3 of 15 amino acids. Of all the DNA, just the CDR3 is kept, 45 bases in frame from base 1. Taken from the germline V gene (reference sequence), the CDR1 and CDR2 loops are SEHNR and FQNEAQ. TCRbeta CDR3 regions were amplified from genomic DNA by means of the immunoSEQ Assay, a bias-controlled multiplex PCR. The authors' analysis ran thus. Within the assay, amplification of reference gene primers was used to estimate how many nucleated cells each sample contained. To quantify the absolute abundance of each unique TCRbeta CDR3 rearrangement, sequence reads were collapsed and filtered. For each sample, productive Simpson clonality was calculated as the square root of Simpson's diversity index over productive rearrangements. The table was pulled from immuneACCESS by TCRdb, which kept in-frame rearrangements only. Such tables lose some clones; where checked, under half of the loss comes from unresolved V genes, and the rest has no known cause. Clonal size and the V and J genes are those of that table, whereas D and trimming came from the DNA. The sample profile shows more than 200,000 clones; just under 85% of them were found once. The ten largest clones capture roughly 9.8% of the sample.

Broad study findings and their caveats: The amount of clinical and demographic metadata varied by source and participant and was provided uncurated.

Collaborating institutions collected whole blood in K2EDTA tubes following their own protocols. Collaborator samples were shipped for TCRbeta analysis as frozen whole blood, isolated PBMCs, or DNA extracted from either sample type. A remark on this clone: Its antigen remains undetermined. Qualities for individual bases were not recorded, and no much larger clone is one base off.

The receptor's source is an elderly man with acute or convalescent COVID-19. The rearrangement joined TRBV7-9 to TRBJ2-1; the D gene is perhaps TRBD1, on 6 matching bases. Material: peripheral blood. The CDR3 region has the sequence CASSLAGALYNEQFF. The sequenced DNA is TGTGCCAGCAGCTTAGCGGGGGCCCTCTACAATGAGCAGTTCTTC. The reference TRBV7-9 and TRBJ2-1 proteins fill in what lies around the CDR3, so the full variable domain reads DTGVSQNPRHKITKRGQNVTFRCDPISEHNRLYWYRQTLGQGPEFLTYFQNEAQLEKSRLLSDRFSAERPKGSFSTLEIQRTEQGDSAMYLCASSLAGALYNEQFFGPGTRLTVL.